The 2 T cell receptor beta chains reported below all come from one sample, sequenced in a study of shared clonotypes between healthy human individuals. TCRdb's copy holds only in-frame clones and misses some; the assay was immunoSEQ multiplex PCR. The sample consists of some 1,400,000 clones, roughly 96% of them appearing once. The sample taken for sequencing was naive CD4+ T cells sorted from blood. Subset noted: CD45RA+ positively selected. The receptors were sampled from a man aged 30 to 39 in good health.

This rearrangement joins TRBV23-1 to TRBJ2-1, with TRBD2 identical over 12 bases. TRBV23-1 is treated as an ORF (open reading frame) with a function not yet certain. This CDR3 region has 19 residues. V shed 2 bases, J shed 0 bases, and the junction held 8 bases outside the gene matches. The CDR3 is CASSQGLAGPKNSYNEQFF. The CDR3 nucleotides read TGCGCCAGCAGTCAAGGACTAGCGGGACCTAAAAACTCCTACAATGAGCAGTTCTTC.

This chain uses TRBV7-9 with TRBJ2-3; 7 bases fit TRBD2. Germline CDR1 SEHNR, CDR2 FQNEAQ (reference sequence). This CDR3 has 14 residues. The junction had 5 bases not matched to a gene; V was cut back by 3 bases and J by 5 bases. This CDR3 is CASSLGGRGDTQYF. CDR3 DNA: TGTGCCAGCAGCTTGGGCGGGAGAGGAGATACGCAGTATTTT.